The sequence of this TCR beta chain was determined in a study of graft-versus-host responses after intestinal transplantation. Whole-study context: Anti-thymocyte globulin served as induction for all recipients, who then took tacrolimus and steroids for about 3 years. Study outcomes and limitations: GvH clones were found in recipient marrow; some appeared first in ileum or blood.

A remark on this clone: Its antigen remains unidentified.

Using immunoSEQ multiplex PCR, the repertoire was profiled, and TCRdb retains in-frame clones only, with some absent. Here the sample spans 90,000 to 95,000 clones, 90% to 95% being singletons. Germline V lookup: CDR1 MGHRA, CDR2 YSYEKL. The germline V and J ends were trimmed by 3 bases and 9 bases, with 18 bases remaining between them. The CDR3 spans 15 residues. The V and J genes are TRBV4-1 and TRBJ2-1, with D possibly TRBD1 on 5 matching bases. This specimen consisted of unstimulated CD8+ T cells sorted from spleen or lymph node cells, obtained before intestinal transplant. The clonotype originates from a human donor who received an intestinal transplant. CDR3 amino acids: CASSQDAGYLGEQFF. CDR3 DNA sequence: TGCGCCAGCAGCCAGGATGCAGGGTACCTTGGTGAGCAGTTCTTC.